These T cell receptor beta chains were read from a single sample in a study of shared clonotypes between healthy human individuals. Method: immunoSEQ multiplex PCR; TCRdb's copy keeps in-frame clones and lacks some. This table holds 2 million to 2.5 million clones, approximately 95% found once. What was sequenced was naive CD4+ T cells sorted from blood. All receptors derive from a man aged 18 to 29 in good health. Each CDR3 is given with its conserved first and last residue. The D gene is left open where the match is weak. Rows give clone size only sometimes, using once, few, many, or a class for an expanded clone.

TRBV7-9	TRBJ2-7	TRBD2	NA	CASSLGGASGTYEQYF	TGTGCCAGCAGCTTAGGAGGGGCTAGCGGGACCTACGAGCAGTACTTC
TRBV19	TRBJ2-4	NA	NA	CASSPGHPRDIQYF	TGTGCCAGTAGCCCGGGACACCCAAGGGACATTCAGTACTTC
TRBV7-6	TRBJ2-1	TRBD2	once	CASSPREGGEQFF	TGTGCCAGCAGCCCCCGGGAGGGTGGTGAGCAGTTCTTC
TRBV7-9	TRBJ2-2	NA	NA	CASSFRRQSNTGELFF	TGTGCCAGCAGCTTTAGAAGACAGTCGAACACCGGGGAGCTGTTTTTT
TRBV5-1	TRBJ1-1	NA	once	CASSLQSPTEAFF	TGCGCCAGCAGCTTGCAGTCGCCCACTGAAGCTTTCTTT
TRBV13	TRBJ1-3	NA	few	CASSFGLAVRGNTIYF	TGTGCCAGCAGCTTCGGTTTGGCGGTGAGGGGAAACACCATATATTTT
TRBV7-2	TRBJ1-2	NA	once	CASSLPPGYTF	TGTGCCAGCAGCCTACCCCCTGGCTACACCTTC
TRBV18	TRBJ1-6	NA	NA	CASSLSDYNSPLHF	TGTGCCAGCTCTCTTAGTGATTATAATTCACCCCTCCACTTT
TRBV5-1	TRBJ2-5	NA	NA	CASSLDRNQETQYF	TGCGCCAGCAGCCTCGACCGGAACCAAGAGACCCAGTACTTC
TRBV25-1	TRBJ1-2	TRBD1	NA	CASSVTGGSGYTF	TGTGCCAGCAGTGTTACAGGGGGCAGCGGCTACACCTTC
TRBV11-2	TRBJ2-5	TRBD2	NA	CASSQPVLADKETQYF	TGTGCCAGCAGCCAACCCGTCCTAGCGGATAAAGAGACCCAGTACTTC
TRBV18	TRBJ2-1	TRBD2	NA	CASSPGFSGSDEQFF	TGTGCCAGCTCACCAGGGTTTAGCGGGAGCGATGAGCAGTTCTTC
TRBV7-2	TRBJ2-5	NA	NA	CASSPPGGAGRKTQYF	TGTGCCAGCAGCCCCCCGGGCGGGGCGGGTCGGAAGACCCAGTACTTC
TRBV27	TRBJ2-6	NA	few	CASSQQGSGANVLTF	TGTGCCAGCAGTCAACAGGGATCTGGGGCCAACGTCCTGACTTTC
TRBV5-1	TRBJ2-2	NA	NA	CASSLVATNTGELFF	TGCGCCAGCAGCTTGGTGGCTACCAACACCGGGGAGCTGTTTTTT
TRBV5-1	TRBJ2-7	NA	NA	CASSLEGPSSYEQYF	TGCGCCAGCAGCTTGGAGGGGCCCAGCTCCTACGAGCAGTACTTC
TRBV4-1	TRBJ2-2	NA	NA	CASSQDSRKSRTGELFF	TGCGCCAGCAGCCAAGATTCGAGGAAGTCGCGCACCGGGGAGCTGTTTTTT
TRBV19	TRBJ2-7	NA	NA	CASSADLYEQYF	TGTGCCAGTAGTGCGGACCTCTACGAGCAGTACTTC
TRBV6-1	TRBJ1-1	NA	NA	CASNRVATTEAFF	TGTGCCAGCAACAGGGTTGCCACCACTGAAGCTTTCTTT
TRBV5-1	TRBJ1-1	TRBD1	NA	CASSLGQATEAFF	TGCGCCAGCAGCTTAGGACAGGCGACTGAAGCTTTCTTT